This is a list of T cell receptor beta chains from one sample in a study of cytomegalovirus exposure and HLA in healthy donors. Produced via immunoSEQ multiplex PCR; TCRdb's table is partial and in-frame only. The data show 80,000 to 130,000 clones, with around 75% seen just once and 4% to 5.5% held by the top ten. The sequencing sample was made of PBMCs. Receptor source: a woman under 30 in good health and CMV-seropositive. Both conserved end residues are part of each CDR3. The D gene is left open where the match is weak. Expanded clones are given a class, and other clones once, few, many or no size at all.

size	J	length	V	D	CDR3	DNA
few	TRBJ2-7	14	TRBV29-1	NA	CSVLAPKFSYEQYF	TGCAGCGTGTTAGCGCCTAAATTCTCCTACGAGCAGTACTTC
few	TRBJ2-7	20	TRBV7-8	TRBD2	CASSLVIGGAWSGSTYEQYF	TGTGCCAGCAGCTTAGTTATAGGGGGAGCATGGAGCGGGAGTACCTACGAGCAGTACTTC
few	TRBJ1-1	12	TRBV6-5	TRBD1	CASSTGDAEAFF	TGTGCCAGCAGTACAGGGGACGCTGAAGCTTTCTTT
once	TRBJ1-2	15	TRBV19	TRBD1	CASSTPRDSYYGYTF	TGTGCCAGTAGTACTCCTCGGGACAGTTACTATGGCTACACCTTC
NA	TRBJ2-5	16	TRBV19	NA	CASTPRGQPQSREQYF	TGTGCCAGTACCCCACGGGGCCAACCTCAATCTCGGGAGCAGTACTTC
NA	TRBJ2-7	15	TRBV10-1	NA	CASSESPGGGYEQYF	TGCGCCAGCAGTGAGTCACCGGGGGGCGGGTACGAGCAGTACTTC
NA	TRBJ2-2	15	TRBV6-4	NA	CASSDSGAAVGELFF	TGTGCCAGCAGTGACTCGGGGGCAGCAGTCGGGGAGCTGTTTTTT
NA	TRBJ2-7	16	TRBV7-2	NA	CASSLIGLVGPYEQYF	TGTGCCAGCAGCTTAATTGGCCTCGTGGGCCCCTACGAGCAGTACTTC
NA	TRBJ2-3	17	TRBV11-3	NA	CASSAGRSYTSTDTQYF	TGTGCCAGCAGCGCCGGGAGATCTTACACGAGCACAGATACGCAGTATTTT
NA	TRBJ2-7	14	TRBV6-5	NA	CASSSFDRSYEQYF	TGTGCCAGCAGCTCATTCGACAGGTCCTACGAGCAGTACTTC
NA	TRBJ1-5	17	TRBV15	NA	CATSLPSRGLSNQPQHF	TGTGCCACCAGTCTCCCAAGCAGGGGCCTTAGCAATCAGCCCCAGCATTTT
NA	TRBJ1-4	14	TRBV28	NA	CASNGRPLREKLFF	TGTGCCAGCAATGGAAGGCCCCTGAGGGAAAAACTGTTTTTT
NA	TRBJ2-1	16	TRBV7-9	TRBD2	CASSLLGGRTYNEQFF	TGTGCCAGCAGCTTATTAGGCGGGAGAACCTACAATGAGCAGTTCTTC
NA	TRBJ2-7	13	TRBV30	TRBD2	CAWSSGTSYEQYF	TGTGCCTGGAGCAGCGGGACCTCCTACGAGCAGTACTTC
few	TRBJ2-5	13	TRBV6-5	NA	CASSLTDQETQYF	TGTGCCAGCAGTTTAACAGATCAAGAGACCCAGTACTTC
once	TRBJ2-7	15	TRBV30	TRBD1	CAWGPGTGGWYEQYF	TGTGCCTGGGGGCCCGGGACAGGGGGCTGGTACGAGCAGTACTTC
few	TRBJ2-1	15	TRBV28	TRBD2	CASIPGTRDVAEQFF	TGTGCCAGCATTCCCGGGACTAGAGACGTCGCTGAGCAGTTCTTC
few	TRBJ2-5	16	TRBV4-3	NA	CASSQEDKGYQETQYF	TGCGCCAGCAGCCAAGAGGATAAGGGGTACCAAGAGACCCAGTACTTC
NA	TRBJ2-1	17	TRBV27	TRBD2	CASSLNSGTRPNNEQFF	TGTGCCAGCAGTTTAAATTCCGGGACTAGACCGAACAATGAGCAGTTCTTC
few	TRBJ2-1	15	TRBV11-2	NA	CASSLADYTYNEQFF	TGTGCCAGCAGCTTAGCAGACTACACTTACAATGAGCAGTTCTTC
few	TRBJ2-1	15	TRBV4-3	TRBD2	CASSLTSGRAEEQFF	TGCGCCAGCAGTTTGACAAGCGGGAGGGCTGAGGAGCAGTTCTTC
few	TRBJ2-1	15	TRBV7-2	TRBD2	CASSSRAGKYNEQFF	TGTGCCAGCAGCTCCCGAGCGGGGAAGTACAATGAGCAGTTCTTC
NA	TRBJ2-7	15	TRBV19	TRBD2	CASSTVAGGSYEQYF	TGTGCCAGTAGTACAGTAGCGGGAGGGTCCTACGAGCAGTACTTC
NA	TRBJ2-1	15	TRBV7-9	TRBD2	CASSPRTSVYNEQFF	TGTGCCAGCAGCCCCCGGACTAGCGTCTACAATGAGCAGTTCTTC
NA	TRBJ2-1	16	TRBV7-3	NA	CASSFAAGSLYNEQFF	TGTGCCAGCAGCTTTGCGGCGGGATCCCTTTACAATGAGCAGTTCTTC
NA	TRBJ2-5	16	TRBV9	TRBD2	CASSGWGLAEQETQYF	TGTGCCAGCAGCGGATGGGGACTAGCGGAACAAGAGACCCAGTACTTC
NA	TRBJ1-2	14	TRBV7-9	NA	CASSLSGGGYGYTF	TGTGCCAGCAGCTTATCCGGGGGGGGCTATGGCTACACCTTC
NA	TRBJ1-5	13	TRBV28	NA	CASTPSGLEPQHF	TGTGCCAGCACCCCTTCGGGGTTGGAGCCCCAGCATTTT
NA	TRBJ2-7	14	TRBV2	TRBD1	CASNNPGTGNEQYF	TGTGCCAGCAATAACCCCGGGACAGGGAACGAGCAGTACTTC